This T cell receptor (beta chain) originates from a study of T-cell memory formation after mild COVID-19. At least ten counts were recorded for this clonotype. The authors produced TCR alpha and TCR beta cDNA libraries with sample barcodes and UMIs by 5'RACE using constant-segment primers. TCRdb re-called the 5' RACE reads with MiXCR, one entry per CDR3 protein. Of 150,000 or so distinct CDR3 sequences in the sample, roughly 15% were seen once. V lost 7 bases and J 7 bases, leaving 14 bases between the germline ends. The CDR3 is 14 residues long. This sequence originates from an adult woman who had mild COVID-19 (a few samples of this study predate the infection). Cell type and time point are not known. Sequenced: PBMCs or a T cell subset sorted from them (not recorded which). The V call is TRBV12-3 or TRBV12-4, the J call TRBJ1-6, with D possibly being TRBD1 (6 bases). This CDR3 reads CASTDRDTNSPLHF. The CDR3 DNA reads as TGTGCCAGCACAGACCGGGACACCAATTCACCCCTCCACTTT.